Listed here are 16 T cell receptor beta chains from one sample, sequenced in a study of T-cell reconstitution after alpha-beta-depleted transplantation in children. The authors prepared the TCRbeta library with unique molecular identifiers. From the PCR reads, TCRdb called clonotypes with MiXCR, one entry per CDR3 protein. The sample has around 200,000 distinct CDR3 sequences, over 5.5% seen once; the top ten hold approximately 2.9%. Material: PBMCs from the stem cell graft donor, obtained from the stem cell graft. The receptors originated from a human donor who donated a stem cell graft to a child with Wiskott-Aldrich syndrome.

This clonotype came up many times. The chain joins TRBV29-1 to TRBJ1-1, with D possibly TRBD1 on 5 matching bases. This CDR3 contains 12 residues. Trimming removed 3 bases from V and 4 bases from J, with 9 bases in between. In germline, CDR1 is SQVTM, CDR2 ANQGSEA. The CDR3 sequence: CSVDGGTTEAFF. CDR3 in DNA: TGCAGCGTTGATGGGGGGACCACTGAAGCTTTCTTT.

The V call is TRBV30, the J call TRBJ2-1; 10 nucleotides match TRBD1. V lost 1 base to trimming and J lost 6 bases; unmatched junction nucleotides: 15. Germline CDR1 is GTSNPN and CDR2 is SVGIG (reference sequence). The CDR3 contains 18 residues. The CDR3 here is CAWSGRKGPGQGFNEQFF. The CDR3 DNA reads as TGTGCCTGGAGTGGCCGAAAAGGTCCGGGACAGGGGTTCAATGAGCAGTTCTTC.

There are many counts of this clonotype. The rearrangement links TRBV11-2 to TRBJ2-1; D call uncertain. Trimming cost V 7 bases and J 3 bases, with 16 bases left between them. Germline-derived CDR1 and CDR2 are SGHAT and FQNNGV. There are 15 residues in the CDR3. The CDR3 DNA sequence: TGTGCCAGCACCGAAGGAAAGGAGCTCTACAATGAGCAGTTCTTC. Its protein is CASTEGKELYNEQFF. Based on the CDR3 plus reference TRBV11-2 and TRBJ2-1, the full variable domain is EAGVAQSPRYKIIEKRQSVAFWCNPISGHATLYWYQQILGQGPKLLIQFQNNGVVDDSQLPKDRFSAERLKGVDSTLKIQPAKLEDSAVYLCASTEGKELYNEQFFGPGTRLTVL.

This clonotype was observed many times. The V and J genes are TRBV5-1 and TRBJ1-3; tentatively, D is TRBD1 (5 bases). This CDR3 is 16 amino acids long. CDR1 and CDR2 (germline): SGHRS, YFSETQ. The V end was cut by 0 bases, the J end by 0 bases, with 10 bases between. CDR3 residues: CASSLDMGVSGNTIYF. CDR3 DNA: TGCGCCAGCAGCTTGGATATGGGGGTCTCTGGAAACACCATATATTTT. Full variable domain (missing parts from reference TRBV5-1 and TRBJ1-3): KAGVTQTPRYLIKTRGQQVTLSCSPISGHRSVSWYQQTPGQGLQFLFEYFSETQRNKGNFPGRFSGRQFSNSRSEMNVSTLELGDSALYLCASSLDMGVSGNTIYFGEGSWLTVV.

This clonotype was picked up many times. CDR3 sequence reads: CATSDLDSPDTQYF. For the CDR3, the DNA is TGTGCCACCAGTGATTTAGACAGCCCAGATACGCAGTATTTT. V usage is TRBV24-1 and J usage is TRBJ2-3; possible D gene TRBD1, 5 bases. Germline CDR1 reads KGHDR; CDR2 reads SFDVKD. The CDR3 has 14 amino acids. The V and J ends lost 1 base and 4 bases respectively, with 8 bases between them.

This chain joins TRBV2 and TRBJ2-3; possible D gene TRBD1, 5 bases. Germline V gives CDR1 SNHLY, CDR2 FYNNEI. This CDR3 is built from 15 residues. Trimming removed 4 bases at V and 3 bases at J, with 14 bases between. The CDR3 DNA reads as TGTGCCAGCAGTGGGGTCTCAGGGCGGACAGATACGCAGTATTTT. Translation: CASSGVSGRTDTQYF.

The rearrangement links TRBV14 to TRBJ2-6, with a weak D call TRBD1 (6 bases). Trimming cost V 1 base and J 1 base, with 23 bases left between them. This CDR3 is built from 21 residues. CDR1 SGHDN and CDR2 FVKESK come from the germline V gene. The CDR3 spells CASSQVRIVGQTTSGANVLTF. The CDR3 region has the DNA TGTGCCAGCAGCCAAGTAAGAATTGTCGGACAGACCACTTCTGGGGCCAACGTCCTGACTTTC.

In its sample, this clonotype was seen many times. V is TRBV7-8 and J is TRBJ2-7; D tentatively fits TRBD1 or TRBD2 (6 bases each). This CDR3 has 14 amino acids. From germline, CDR1 is SGHVS and CDR2 FQNEAQ. Trimming took 2 bases from V and 3 from J, leaving 11 bases between them. The CDR3 loop is CASSLRGEYYEQYF. DNA for the CDR3: TGTGCCAGCAGCTTAAGGGGGGAATACTACGAGCAGTACTTC.

This clonotype was detected ten times or more. The chain couples TRBV20-1 to TRBJ1-4, with 7 bases aligning to TRBD1. V lost 6 bases and J lost 5; bases outside the gene matches: 9. The CDR3 extends over 14 amino acids. Germline lookup yields CDR1 DFQATT and CDR2 SNEGSKA (reference sequence). The CDR3 spells CSAHPTGYNEKLFF. In DNA form, the CDR3 reads TGCAGTGCGCACCCGACAGGGTACAATGAAAAACTGTTTTTT.

This clonotype occurred many times. The chain has TRBV20-1 and TRBJ2-5; D is uncertain. Germline V gives CDR1 DFQATT, CDR2 SNEGSKA (reference sequence). The CDR3 is made up of 16 amino acids. Trimming shortened V by 2 bases and J by 5 bases, and 21 bases separated the two germline ends. The CDR3 coding sequence is TGCAGTGCTAGAACTCTGAGGTCGCCAAAGGCGGAGACCCAGTACTTC. This gives the protein CSARTLRSPKAETQYF.

There are a few counts of this clonotype. The chain uses TRBV6-2 or TRBV6-3 and TRBJ2-1, with 8 positions matching TRBD1. V was clipped by 6 bases and J by 0 bases; unmatched bases: 10. Germline lookup yields CDR1 MNHEY and CDR2 SVGEGT. The CDR3 covers 17 residues. CDR3 loop: CASSQTGTGVSYNEQFF. CDR3 nucleotides: TGTGCCAGCAGCCAAACCGGGACAGGCGTCTCCTACAATGAGCAGTTCTTC.

Details on this clonotype: A much larger clone lies one base from this, so it may be a read error. CDR3 coding DNA: TGTGCCAGCAGCTTGGTGACAGGGAAGGGTACTGAAGATTTCTTT. Amino acid sequence: CASSLVTGKGTEDFF. V gene TRBV11-2 combines with J gene TRBJ1-1; 7 bases agree with TRBD1. The CDR3 covers 15 residues. The germline CDR1 and CDR2 sequences are SGHAT and FQNNGV.

This clonotype was seen ten or more times. The gene calls are TRBV29-1 and TRBJ2-1, with 12 bases aligning to TRBD1. V lost 4 bases to trimming and J lost 7 bases; unmatched junction nucleotides: 5. CDR1 and CDR2 (germline): SQVTM, ANQGSEA. This CDR3 contains 14 residues. The CDR3 coding sequence is TGCAGCGTTGTCCGGGACAGGGGGCGGAATGAGCAGTTCTTC. It translates to CSVVRDRGRNEQFF.

This clonotype has a count of ten or more. The chain couples TRBV24-1 to TRBJ2-1; 8 bases are shared with TRBD1. From germline, CDR1 is KGHDR and CDR2 SFDVKD. V dropped 4 bases and J dropped 6; count of bases not matched to a gene: 13. The CDR3 is 17 amino acids. CDR3 loop: CATSDVRWQGARNEQFF. CDR3 nucleotides: TGTGCCACCAGTGACGTCAGGTGGCAGGGGGCTCGCAATGAGCAGTTCTTC.

This clonotype was counted many times. The J gene is TRBJ2-1, the V gene TRBV7-6; 8 nucleotides match TRBD2. Germline V CDR1 and CDR2: SGHVS, FNYEAQ. This CDR3 has 16 amino acids. Trimming at V came to 1 base and at J to 4 bases, leaving 6 bases not matched to a gene. CDR3 coding DNA: TGTGCCAGCAGCTTAGAGGGCGGGAGGCCATACAATGAGCAGTTCTTC. Protein product: CASSLEGGRPYNEQFF.

At least ten counts were recorded for this clonotype. This chain links TRBV6-5 with TRBJ1-1; tentative D call: TRBD1 (6 bases). CDR3 length equals 15 residues. CDR1 and CDR2 (germline): MNHEY, SVGAGI. With 2 bases removed from V and 0 bases from J, the gap between germline ends came to 10 bases. The CDR3 DNA reads as TGTGCCAGCAGTTACCAAACAGGGCTGAACACTGAAGCTTTCTTT. This gives the protein CASSYQTGLNTEAFF.